The T cell receptor beta chain described here comes from a study of cytomegalovirus exposure and HLA in healthy donors. General study findings and limits: The study listed 164 cytomegalovirus-associated TCR beta chains. Later analysis suggested links between common viral pathogens and several top significant clusters. Data from an earlier analysis indicated that most TCR beta V segments were productive either about 87% or about 30% of the time. Serostatus for CMV was the only available immune exposure information.

Looked up from germline, CDR1 is SGDLS and CDR2 is YYNGEE. This CDR3 has 14 residues. V gave up 0 bases and J gave up 5 bases, with 11 bases separating them. The PCR ran on 60 Vbeta and 13 Jbeta primers. TCRdb's table, derived via immunoSEQ multiplex PCR, lists solely in-frame clones and lacks some. The table shows 150,000 or so clones, with 65% to 80% occurring only once. A remark on this clone: What it binds is not known.

Sequencing input: PBMCs. The TCR originated in a man between 40 and 49 years old in good health and CMV-seropositive. The chain uses TRBV9 and TRBJ1-2; D not certain. CDR3 protein: CASSVAEEVYGYTF. Written as DNA, the CDR3 is TGTGCCAGCAGCGTAGCAGAGGAAGTTTATGGCTACACCTTC. Based on the CDR3 plus reference TRBV9 and TRBJ1-2, the full variable domain is DSGVTQTPKHLITATGQRVTLRCSPRSGDLSVYWYQQSLDQGLQFLIQYYNGEERAKGNILERFSAQQFPDLHSELNLSSLELGDSALYFCASSVAEEVYGYTFGSGTRLTVV.